The rows below give T cell receptor beta chains drawn from one sample of a study of blood T cell repertoires in COVID-19. Sequencing used immunoSEQ multiplex PCR; TCRdb keeps in-frame clones, though not all of them. Found here are around 40,000 clones, about 90% of them singletons; the top ten hold roughly 13%. The sequencing input was peripheral blood. Receptor source: a human donor in a cohort sampled during active COVID-19. The CDR3 runs from the conserved cysteine through the conserved F or W. D genes are given only for firm matches. Clone size is not always given. Where it is, it says once, few, many or a class for expanded clones.

V: TRBV12-3/TRBV12-4; length: 13; D: TRBD1; J: TRBJ1-5; size: once; CDR3: CASSIQGDQPQHF; DNA: TGTGCCAGCAGCATACAGGGGGATCAGCCCCAGCATTTT
V: TRBV4-2; length: 18; D: NA; J: TRBJ2-7; size: once; CDR3: CASSYTGRSGTGYHEQYF; DNA: TGTGCCAGCAGCTATACAGGTCGTTCAGGAACCGGTTATCACGAGCAGTACTTC
V: TRBV7-9; length: 16; D: TRBD1; J: TRBJ1-2; size: NA; CDR3: CASSSRSTGGLRGYTF; DNA: TGTGCCAGCAGCTCGCGATCGACAGGGGGCTTGCGGGGCTACACCTTC
V: TRBV30; length: 15; D: NA; J: TRBJ1-3; size: NA; CDR3: CAWSIPGGLGNTIYF; DNA: TGTGCCTGGAGTATTCCGGGGGGGCTTGGAAACACCATATATTTT
V: TRBV10-2; length: 16; D: NA; J: TRBJ2-3; size: NA; CDR3: CASSDRRRDGADTQYF; DNA: TGCGCCAGCAGTGACCGACGCCGCGACGGGGCAGATACGCAGTATTTT
V: TRBV7-2; length: 13; D: TRBD1; J: TRBJ1-2; size: NA; CDR3: CASSLEGAHGYTF; DNA: TGTGCCAGCAGCTTAGAGGGGGCGCATGGCTACACCTTC
V: TRBV30; length: 12; D: NA; J: TRBJ1-2; size: NA; CDR3: CAWSQGSYGYTF; DNA: TGTGCCTGGAGCCAGGGGTCCTATGGCTACACCTTC
V: TRBV9; length: 16; D: NA; J: TRBJ2-4; size: NA; CDR3: CASSVGSGLAKNIQYF; DNA: TGTGCCAGCAGCGTAGGAAGCGGCCTAGCCAAAAACATTCAGTACTTC
V: TRBV6-2/TRBV6-3; length: 17; D: TRBD1; J: TRBJ1-1; size: NA; CDR3: CASSYPITGGRDTEAFF; DNA: TGTGCCAGCAGTTACCCGATTACAGGGGGCAGGGACACTGAAGCTTTCTTT
V: TRBV4-2; length: 13; D: TRBD1; J: TRBJ2-7; size: NA; CDR3: CASSPTGPYEQYF; DNA: TGTGCCAGCAGCCCGACAGGGCCCTACGAGCAGTACTTC
V: TRBV5-1; length: 16; D: TRBD1; J: TRBJ2-7; size: NA; CDR3: CASSLADRGGGYEQYF; DNA: TGCGCCAGCAGCTTGGCAGACAGGGGAGGAGGTTACGAGCAGTACTTC